This T cell receptor beta chain was documented in a study of CD8+ T cells in alopecia areata. As for the study in general: For 6 to 18 months, tofacitinib was taken, and 6 months off drug followed.

Sample treatment: oral pan-JAK inhibitor, 5-10 mg twice daily. Researchers took lesional scalp punch biopsies and peripheral blood from people who were alopecia areata patients. A note on this clone: Other nucleotide sequences in the sample specify the same CDR3.

The authors extracted RNA and reverse transcribed it into cDNA as the sequencing template. Here immunoSEQ multiplex PCR was the method, and the copy in TCRdb shows in-frame clones only, minus some. The sample has around 270,000 clones; roughly 60% are singletons. Germline loops: CDR1 KGHSH, CDR2 LQKENI. Trimming removed 6 bases from V and 2 bases from J, with 10 bases in between. The CDR3 spans 13 residues. This TCR came from a human donor with alopecia areata. The chain employs TRBV18 and TRBJ2-5; D unclear. Sample: CD4+ T cells sorted from blood, taken at week 24, from a patient treated with tofacitinib. CDR3 sequence: CASSRSEQETQYF. The DNA of the CDR3 is TGTGCCAGCTCCAGGTCCGAACAAGAGACCCAGTACTTC.